This T cell receptor beta chain was captured by sequencing in a study of T cells in Graves' hyperthyroidism and ophthalmopathy. Germline V lookup: CDR1 MNHEY, CDR2 SVGEGT. The CDR3 is made up of 16 amino acids. Trimming stripped 6 bases from V and 0 bases from J, with 17 bases between. Exclusions: uncontrolled infection, other autoimmune disease, pregnancy, lactation. Clinical symptoms, serum thyroxine, TRAb, thyroid ultrasound and orbital computed tomography established diagnosis. When hyperthyroidism was first diagnosed, the blood sample was taken, preceding any ophthalmopathy symptoms. This clonotype was observed a few times. The antigen is not known. Study conclusions and caveats: Ophthalmopathy was predicted by the model a median of approximately 6 months ahead of onset.

TCR beta CDR3 region amplification was performed from RNA transcripts. Researchers ran a first-round RT-PCR on the TCR CDR3 using the HTBI primer set. Each CDR3 protein gets one entry after TCRdb re-called the multiplex PCR reads with MiXCR. The table records 600,000 to 850,000 distinct CDR3 sequences, 15% to 20% of them present only once. The receptor was derived from a woman between 50 and 59 years old with Graves' hyperthyroidism that later progressed to Graves' ophthalmopathy. The sample taken for sequencing was blood. The rearrangement joins TRBV6-2 or TRBV6-3 to TRBJ1-1; D remains ambiguous. The CDR3 sequence: CASRPSGFLVNTEAFF. The CDR3 nucleotides are TGTGCCAGCAGACCATCGGGGTTCTTGGTGAACACTGAAGCTTTCTTT.